These T cell receptor beta chains were read from a single sample in a study of T cell repertoires in cytomegalovirus infection. Using its own MiXCR run on the reads, TCRdb lists one record per CDR3 protein. The sample includes over 200,000 distinct CDR3 sequences, roughly an eighth of them seen just once. The specimen was PBMCs. The source is a human donor in good health (CMV status not recorded). Some clones in this sample may be carry-over from other donors' samples. The conserved cysteine and the conserved F or W are not part of the CDR3 here. For some rows the clone size is stated as once, few or many, or as a class when expanded; others skip it.

v_gene	j_gene	abundance	CDR3aa
TRBV28	TRBJ2-3	NA	ASSSTGSDTQY
TRBV7-3	TRBJ2-1	many	ASSLTEGYNEQF
TRBV11-3	TRBJ2-3	few	ASSPGDRRRADTQY
TRBV2	TRBJ2-5	NA	ASTLKRSQETQY
TRBV7-8	TRBJ2-2	NA	AQRGTSNTGELF
TRBV12-3/TRBV12-4	TRBJ1-1	many	ASRSGTEAF
TRBV28	TRBJ1-5	many	ASSFGGRQPQH
TRBV24-1	TRBJ1-2	NA	ATLFAPHNGYT
TRBV6-1	TRBJ2-7	NA	ASSYDPYTWVSYEQY
TRBV10-3	TRBJ2-2	NA	AIGTGDTGELF
TRBV20-1	TRBJ2-6	NA	SASQHSGANVLT
TRBV28	TRBJ2-7	NA	ASRGRVYEQY
TRBV20-1	TRBJ1-4	few	SATLPTGANEKLF
TRBV7-2	TRBJ2-3	many	ASSLGGRADTQY
TRBV5-6	TRBJ2-7	NA	ASSPGILAGGPNHREQY
TRBV5-4	TRBJ2-5	many	ASSLQGVQETQY
TRBV6-6	TRBJ2-1	NA	ASGISFYNEQF
TRBV10-3	TRBJ2-5	NA	AIRGGGPQETQY
TRBV7-3	TRBJ1-1	many	ASSEPGSTEAF
TRBV12-3/TRBV12-4	TRBJ2-3	many	APSPQGSTDTQY
TRBV9	TRBJ1-2	few	ASSVTPSGINYGYT
TRBV6-5	TRBJ2-7	many	ASSPLAGLAYEQY
TRBV27	TRBJ2-7	many	ASRDRDWDSYEQY
TRBV5-6	TRBJ1-1	NA	ASSQGDRGTEAF
TRBV7-9	TRBJ2-3	many	ASSLAKDYTDTQY
TRBV7-6	TRBJ1-3	many	ASSLHGSGNTIY
TRBV5-1	TRBJ1-4	NA	ASSLEAVNEKLF
TRBV28	TRBJ2-3	many	ASSPAGATTDTQY
TRBV7-6	TRBJ1-1	many	ASSLTDRNTEAF
TRBV7-2	TRBJ2-3	many	ASSLRNWGTDTQY
TRBV6-2/TRBV6-3	TRBJ2-1	many	ASSWRVGTSDTYNEQF
TRBV18	TRBJ2-5	NA	ASSPNIPGKETQY
TRBV7-2	TRBJ1-1	many	ASSRQGFEAF
TRBV7-3	TRBJ2-1	few	ASSLNEREGYNEQF
TRBV6-1	TRBJ2-7	NA	ASRINRDKTYEQY
TRBV20-1	TRBJ2-1	many	SADSGRSYNEQF
TRBV7-2	TRBJ1-1	few	ASSFGGMRNTEAF
TRBV9	TRBJ2-7	NA	ASSEGRMSYEQY
TRBV12-3/TRBV12-4	TRBJ1-3	few	ASSLAGSGNTIY
TRBV15	TRBJ1-1	many	ATSRDGPGSLRLNTEAF
TRBV7-2	TRBJ1-2	many	ASSPARGANYGYT
TRBV7-2	TRBJ1-3	few	ASSFHPGQGPNTIY